This TCR beta chain was sequenced for a study of PD-L1 blockade in urothelial cancer. Study-wide results and limits: Sub-median blood TCR clonality before treatment predicted longer survival.

Regarding this clone: As yet, its antigen is unknown.

Time point noted: peripheral blood 6 weeks after treatment start. Per-patient samples, pretreatment and on-treatment, numbered 1 to 8. Synthetic templates analogous to TCR were spiked into all PCRs individually. Sequencing was performed with immunoSEQ multiplex PCR; in TCRdb, only in-frame clones are kept and a portion is missing. The table includes about 66,000 clones, about 88% detected once. After removal of 1 base from V and 2 bases from J, the junction contained 1 base not matched to a gene. The CDR3 runs to 13 residues. CDR1 is SQVTM, CDR2 ANQGSEA, per germline. This sequence joins TRBV29-1 and TRBJ1-2, with TRBD1 identical over 7 bases. The clonotype was recovered from a man in his sixties with urothelial cancer. Sequences were derived from PBMCs, sampled around atezolizumab (anti-PD-L1) treatment. The CDR3 spells CSVEVGQNYGYTF. The CDR3 DNA reads TGCAGCGTTGAAGTGGGACAGAACTATGGCTACACCTTC. The full variable domain, in which reference TRBV29-1 and TRBJ1-2 provide the parts outside the CDR3, is SAVISQKPSRDICQRGTSLTIQCQVDSQVTMMFWYRQQPGQSLTLIATANQGSEATYESGFVIDKFPISRPNLTFSTLTVSNMSPEDSSIYLCSVEVGQNYGYTFGSGTRLTVV.